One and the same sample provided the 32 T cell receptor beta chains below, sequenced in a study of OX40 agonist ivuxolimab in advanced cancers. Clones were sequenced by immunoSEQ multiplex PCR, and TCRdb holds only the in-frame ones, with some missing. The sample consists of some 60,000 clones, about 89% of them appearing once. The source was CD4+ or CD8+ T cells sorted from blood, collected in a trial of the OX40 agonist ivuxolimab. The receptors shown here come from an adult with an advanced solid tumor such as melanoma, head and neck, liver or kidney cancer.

The CDR3 loop is CASSLVLGRETQYF. The CDR3 DNA reads TGTGCCAGCAGTTTAGTGCTAGGTCGCGAGACCCAGTACTTC. J is TRBJ2-5 and V is TRBV28; D is uncertain. This CDR3 is built from 14 residues. V was cut by 2 bases and J by 5 bases, with 12 bases left in between. Per germline, CDR1 MDHEN and CDR2 SYDVKM.

CDR3 protein: CASSLALEGVVDEQYF. CDR3 bases: TGTGCCAGCAGCTTAGCGTTAGAAGGCGTCGTGGACGAGCAGTACTTC. V is TRBV7-8 and J is TRBJ2-7; D uncertain. Trimming took 0 bases from V and 5 from J, leaving 17 bases between them. The CDR3 is 16 residues long. Per germline, CDR1 SGHVS and CDR2 FQNEAQ.

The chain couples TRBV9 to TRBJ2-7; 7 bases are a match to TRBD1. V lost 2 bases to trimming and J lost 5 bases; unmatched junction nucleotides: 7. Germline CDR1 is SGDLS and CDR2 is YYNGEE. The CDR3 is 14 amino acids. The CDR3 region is CASSVDRSFHEQYF. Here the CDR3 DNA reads TGTGCCAGCAGCGTGGACAGGTCTTTTCACGAGCAGTACTTC.

The CDR3 sequence is CASGGTLSGNTIYF. The CDR3 nucleotides are TGTGCCTCCGGTGGGACCCTCTCTGGAAACACCATATATTTT. The chain is built from TRBV7-9 and TRBJ1-3; D perhaps matches TRBD1 (5 bases). The germline V gene has CDR1 SEHNR and CDR2 FQNEAQ (reference sequence). V lost 11 bases and J 0 bases, leaving 14 bases between the germline ends. This CDR3 is built from 14 residues.

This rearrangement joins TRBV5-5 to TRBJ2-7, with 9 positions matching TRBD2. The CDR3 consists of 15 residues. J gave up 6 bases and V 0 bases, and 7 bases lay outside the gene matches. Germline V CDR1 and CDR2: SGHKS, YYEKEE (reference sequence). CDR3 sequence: CASSLDGTSLSEQYF. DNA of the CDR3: TGTGCCAGCAGCTTGGACGGGACTAGCCTCTCCGAGCAGTACTTC.

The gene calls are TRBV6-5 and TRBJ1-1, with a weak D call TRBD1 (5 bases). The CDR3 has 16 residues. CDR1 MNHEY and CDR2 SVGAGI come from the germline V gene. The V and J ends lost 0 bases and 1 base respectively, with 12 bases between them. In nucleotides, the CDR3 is TGTGCCAGCAGTTACTCTCGGCAGGGACCGAACACTGAAGCTTTCTTT. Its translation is CASSYSRQGPNTEAFF.

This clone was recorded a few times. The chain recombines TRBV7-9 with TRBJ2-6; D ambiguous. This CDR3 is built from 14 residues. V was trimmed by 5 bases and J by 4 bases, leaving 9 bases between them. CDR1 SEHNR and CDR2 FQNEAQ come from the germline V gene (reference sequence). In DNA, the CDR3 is TGTGCCAGCAGCGTTATCAGGGGGGCCAACGTCCTGACTTTC. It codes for CASSVIRGANVLTF.

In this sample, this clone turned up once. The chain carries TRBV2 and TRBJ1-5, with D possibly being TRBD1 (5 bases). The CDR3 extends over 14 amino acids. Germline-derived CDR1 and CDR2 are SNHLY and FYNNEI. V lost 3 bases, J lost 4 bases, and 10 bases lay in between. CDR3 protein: CASSDGAANQPQHF. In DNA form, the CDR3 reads TGTGCCAGCAGTGACGGGGCCGCAAATCAGCCCCAGCATTTT.

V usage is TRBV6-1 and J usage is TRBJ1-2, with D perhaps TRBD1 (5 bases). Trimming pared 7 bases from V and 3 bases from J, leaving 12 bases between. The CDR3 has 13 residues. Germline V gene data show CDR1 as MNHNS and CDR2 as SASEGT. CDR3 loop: CASTPGPYYGYTF. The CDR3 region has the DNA TGTGCCAGCACTCCAGGGCCATACTATGGCTACACCTTC.

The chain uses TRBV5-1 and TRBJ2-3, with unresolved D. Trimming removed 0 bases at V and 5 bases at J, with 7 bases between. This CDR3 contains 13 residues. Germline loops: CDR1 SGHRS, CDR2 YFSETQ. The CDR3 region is CASSLGVEDTQYF. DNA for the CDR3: TGCGCCAGCAGCTTGGGGGTAGAAGATACGCAGTATTTT.

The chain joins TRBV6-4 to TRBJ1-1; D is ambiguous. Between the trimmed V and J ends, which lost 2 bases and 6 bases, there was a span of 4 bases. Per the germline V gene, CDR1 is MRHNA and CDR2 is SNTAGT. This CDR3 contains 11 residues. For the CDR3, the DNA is TGTGCCAGCAGTGACGGGTCTGAAGCTTTCTTT. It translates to CASSDGSEAFF.

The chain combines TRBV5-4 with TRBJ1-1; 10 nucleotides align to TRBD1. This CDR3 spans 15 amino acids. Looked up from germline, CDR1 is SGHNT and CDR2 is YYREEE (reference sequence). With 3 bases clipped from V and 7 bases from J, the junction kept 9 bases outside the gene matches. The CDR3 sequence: CASSSNLGQGIEAFF. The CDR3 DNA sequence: TGTGCCAGCAGCTCCAATCTGGGACAGGGGATTGAAGCTTTCTTT.

CDR3 sequence (DNA): TGTGCCAGCAGTGACCAGGGGGCAACTAATGAAAAACTGTTTTTT. Protein sequence: CASSDQGATNEKLFF. The chain recombines TRBV6-1 with TRBJ1-4; 7 bases fit TRBD1. Germline CDR1 reads MNHNS; CDR2 reads SASEGT. V shed 3 bases and J 0 bases; nucleotides not matched to a gene: 1. This CDR3 is built from 15 residues.

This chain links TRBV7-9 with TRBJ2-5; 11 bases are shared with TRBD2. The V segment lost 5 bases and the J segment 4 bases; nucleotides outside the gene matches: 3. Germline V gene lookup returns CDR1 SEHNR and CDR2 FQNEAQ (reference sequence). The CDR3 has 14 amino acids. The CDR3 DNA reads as TGTGCCAGCAGCCCTAGCGGGGGGCGAGAGACCCAGTACTTC. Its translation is CASSPSGGRETQYF.

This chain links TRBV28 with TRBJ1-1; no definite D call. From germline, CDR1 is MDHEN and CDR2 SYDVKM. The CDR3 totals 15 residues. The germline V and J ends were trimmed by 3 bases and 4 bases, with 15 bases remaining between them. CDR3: CASSFGIRGSTEAFF. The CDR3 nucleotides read TGTGCCAGCAGTTTCGGGATACGGGGTTCCACTGAAGCTTTCTTT. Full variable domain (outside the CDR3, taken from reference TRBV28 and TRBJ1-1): DVKVTQSSRYLVKRTGEKVFLECVQDMDHENMFWYRQDPGLGLRLIYFSYDVKMKEKGDIPEGYSVSREKKERFSLILESASTNQTSMYLCASSFGIRGSTEAFFGQGTRLTVV.

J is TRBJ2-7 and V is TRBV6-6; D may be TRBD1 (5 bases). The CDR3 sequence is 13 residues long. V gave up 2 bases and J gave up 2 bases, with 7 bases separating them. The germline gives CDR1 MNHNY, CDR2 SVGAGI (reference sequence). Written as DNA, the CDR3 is TGTGCCAGCAGTTACGCGACAGCCTACGAGCAGTACTTC. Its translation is CASSYATAYEQYF.

The CDR3: CASSSGSHNYGYTF. The CDR3 nucleotides read TGTGCCAGCAGCTCCGGCAGCCACAACTATGGCTACACCTTC. The genes are TRBV7-9 and TRBJ1-2; no firm D call. This CDR3 is 14 amino acids long. Trimming took 4 bases from V and 2 from J, leaving 11 bases between them. Germline V gives CDR1 SEHNR, CDR2 FQNEAQ (reference sequence). Based on the CDR3 plus reference TRBV7-9 and TRBJ1-2, the full variable domain is DTGVSQNPRHKITKRGQNVTFRCDPISEHNRLYWYRQTLGQGPEFLTYFQNEAQLEKSRLLSDRFSAERPKGSFSTLEIQRTEQGDSAMYLCASSSGSHNYGYTFGSGTRLTVV.

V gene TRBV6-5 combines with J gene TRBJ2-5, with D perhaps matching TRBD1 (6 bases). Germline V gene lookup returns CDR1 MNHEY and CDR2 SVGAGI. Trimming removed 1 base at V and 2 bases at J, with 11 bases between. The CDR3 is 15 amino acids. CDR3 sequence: CASSYLGQGQETQYF. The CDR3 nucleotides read TGTGCCAGCAGTTACTTGGGGCAGGGGCAAGAGACCCAGTACTTC.

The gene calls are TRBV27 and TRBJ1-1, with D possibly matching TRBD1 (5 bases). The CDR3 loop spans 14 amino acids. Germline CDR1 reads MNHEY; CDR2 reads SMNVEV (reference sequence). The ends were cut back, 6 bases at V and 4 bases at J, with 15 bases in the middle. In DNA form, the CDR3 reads TGTGCCAGCAGCTTGGGCGGGGGTCCCACTGAAGCTTTCTTT. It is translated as CASSLGGGPTEAFF.

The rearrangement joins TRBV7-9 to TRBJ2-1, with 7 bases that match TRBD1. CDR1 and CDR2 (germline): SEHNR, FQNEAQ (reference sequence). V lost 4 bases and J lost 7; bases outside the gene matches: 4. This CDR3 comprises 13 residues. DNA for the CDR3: TGTGCCAGCAGCTCGACAGGGAAGAATGAGCAGTTCTTC. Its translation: CASSSTGKNEQFF.

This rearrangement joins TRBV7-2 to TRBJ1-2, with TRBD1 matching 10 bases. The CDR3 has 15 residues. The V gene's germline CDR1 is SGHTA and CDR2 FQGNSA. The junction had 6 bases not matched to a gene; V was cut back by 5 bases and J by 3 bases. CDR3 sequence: CASSPLGTGDYGYTF. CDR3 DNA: TGTGCCAGCAGCCCGTTGGGGACAGGGGACTATGGCTACACCTTC.

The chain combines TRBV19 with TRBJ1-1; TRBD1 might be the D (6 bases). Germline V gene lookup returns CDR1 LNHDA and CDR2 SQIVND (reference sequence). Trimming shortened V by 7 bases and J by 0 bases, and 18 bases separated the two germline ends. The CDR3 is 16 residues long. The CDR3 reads CASNKGEYLMNTEAFF. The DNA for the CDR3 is TGTGCCAGTAATAAGGGGGAATACTTGATGAACACTGAAGCTTTCTTT.

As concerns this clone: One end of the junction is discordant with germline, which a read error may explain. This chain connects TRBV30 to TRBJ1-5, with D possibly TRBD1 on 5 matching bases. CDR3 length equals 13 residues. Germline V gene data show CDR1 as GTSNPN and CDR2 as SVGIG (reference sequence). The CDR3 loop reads CAWSGTFNRPQHF. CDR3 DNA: TGTGCCTGGAGCGGGACTTTCAATCGGCCCCAGCATTTT.

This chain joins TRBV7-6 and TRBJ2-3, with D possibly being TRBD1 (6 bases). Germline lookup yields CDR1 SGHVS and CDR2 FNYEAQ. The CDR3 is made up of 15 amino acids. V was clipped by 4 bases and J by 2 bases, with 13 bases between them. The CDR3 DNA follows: TGTGCCAGCAGCTATTTCACAGGGACCACAGATACGCAGTATTTT. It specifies CASSYFTGTTDTQYF.

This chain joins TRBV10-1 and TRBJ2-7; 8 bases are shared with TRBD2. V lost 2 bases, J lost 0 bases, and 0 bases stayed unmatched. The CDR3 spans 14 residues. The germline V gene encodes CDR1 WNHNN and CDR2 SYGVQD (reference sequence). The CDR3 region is CASSEAGGSYEQYF. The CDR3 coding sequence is TGCGCCAGCAGTGAGGCGGGGGGCTCCTACGAGCAGTACTTC.

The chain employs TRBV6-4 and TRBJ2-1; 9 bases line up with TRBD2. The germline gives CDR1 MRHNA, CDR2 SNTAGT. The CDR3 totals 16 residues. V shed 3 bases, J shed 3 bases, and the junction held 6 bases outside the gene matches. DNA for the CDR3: TGTGCCAGCAGTGAGGAGCGGGGGGCCTTCTACAATGAGCAGTTCTTC. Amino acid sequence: CASSEERGAFYNEQFF.

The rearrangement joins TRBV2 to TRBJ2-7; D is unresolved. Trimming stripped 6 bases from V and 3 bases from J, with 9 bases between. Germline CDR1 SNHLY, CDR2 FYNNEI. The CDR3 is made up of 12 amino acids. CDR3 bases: TGTGCCAGCAGACTCGCAAACTACGAGCAGTACTTC. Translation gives CASRLANYEQYF.

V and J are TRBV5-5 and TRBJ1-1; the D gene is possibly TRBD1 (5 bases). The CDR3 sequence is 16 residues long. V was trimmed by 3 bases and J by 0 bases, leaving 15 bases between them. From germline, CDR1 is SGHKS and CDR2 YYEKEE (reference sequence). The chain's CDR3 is CASSWDHTSLNTEAFF. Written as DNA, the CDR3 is TGTGCCAGCAGCTGGGACCATACAAGCTTGAACACTGAAGCTTTCTTT.

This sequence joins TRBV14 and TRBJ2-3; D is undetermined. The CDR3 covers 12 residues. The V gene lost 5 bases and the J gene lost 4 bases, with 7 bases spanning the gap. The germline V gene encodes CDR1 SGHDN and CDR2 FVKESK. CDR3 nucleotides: TGTGCCAGCAGCGGTGACCCAGATACGCAGTATTTT. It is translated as CASSGDPDTQYF.

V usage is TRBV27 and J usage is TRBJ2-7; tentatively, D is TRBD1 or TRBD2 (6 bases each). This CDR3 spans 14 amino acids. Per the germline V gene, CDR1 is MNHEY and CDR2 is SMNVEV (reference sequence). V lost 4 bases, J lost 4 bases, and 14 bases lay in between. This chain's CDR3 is CASSSSGAVYEQYF. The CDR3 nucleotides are TGTGCCAGCAGTTCCTCGGGGGCCGTATACGAGCAGTACTTC.

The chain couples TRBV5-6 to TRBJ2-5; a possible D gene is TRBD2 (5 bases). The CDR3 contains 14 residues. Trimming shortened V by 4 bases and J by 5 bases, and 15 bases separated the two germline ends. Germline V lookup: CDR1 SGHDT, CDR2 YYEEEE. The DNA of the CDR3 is TGTGCCAGCAGCCCCGGGGTCAATCTGGAGACCCAGTACTTC. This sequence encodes CASSPGVNLETQYF.

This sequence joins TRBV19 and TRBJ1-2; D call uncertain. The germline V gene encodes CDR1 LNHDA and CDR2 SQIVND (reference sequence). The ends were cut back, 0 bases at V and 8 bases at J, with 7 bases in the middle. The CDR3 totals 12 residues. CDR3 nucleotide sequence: TGTGCCAGTAGTATAGAGCGAGGAGGCTACACCTTC. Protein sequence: CASSIERGGYTF.